A selection of T cell receptor beta chains follows, all from one sample in a study of blood T cell repertoires in COVID-19. The method was immunoSEQ multiplex PCR; TCRdb's version includes in-frame clones alone and lacks a portion of them. In the table there are 180,000 or so clones, roughly nine tenths of which are singletons. The sequenced sample consisted of peripheral blood. All receptors come from a man aged 18-30 years with acute or convalescent COVID-19. CDR3s include the opening cysteine and the closing phenylalanine or tryptophan. Fields, in order: J gene, D gene, clone size, V gene, CDR3 DNA, CDR3 protein. The D gene is left open where the match is weak. Size is stated for part of the rows, as once, few or many counts, or as a class when the clone is expanded.

>TRBJ2-1|NA|few|TRBV10-2
TGCGCCAGCAGTGAAATTGCGGGGCAATACAATGAGCAGTTCTTC
CASSEIAGQYNEQFF
>TRBJ1-3|NA|NA|TRBV20-1
TGCAGTGCTAGTACAGGGAGCTCTGGAAACACCATATATTTT
CSASTGSSGNTIYF
>TRBJ1-1|TRBD1|once|TRBV28
TGTGCCAGCAATAAACAGGGGGGTAGGAACACTGAAGCTTTCTTT
CASNKQGGRNTEAFF
>TRBJ1-2|NA|NA|TRBV6-5
TGTGCCAGTAGAGAGGGGGTCCTCTATGGCTACACCTTC
CASREGVLYGYTF
>TRBJ2-2|NA|NA|TRBV29-1
TGCAGCGTTGTACAGGGAACCGGGGAGCTGTTTTTT
CSVVQGTGELFF
>TRBJ1-2|TRBD1|NA|TRBV12-3/TRBV12-4
TGTGCCAGCAGACCGACAGGGAGGTATGGCTACACCTTC
CASRPTGRYGYTF
>TRBJ2-5|NA|NA|TRBV12-3/TRBV12-4
TGTGCCAGCAGCCTACAGGGAAGGGAGACCCAGTACTTC
CASSLQGRETQYF
>TRBJ2-1|TRBD2|NA|TRBV14
TGTGCCAGCAGCCAAGGCTGGGGGGGTAACAATGAGCAGTTCTTC
CASSQGWGGNNEQFF
>TRBJ2-3|NA|NA|TRBV29-1
TGCAGCGTTGCGAACGGGGATCAGTATTTT
CSVANGDQYF
>TRBJ2-2|TRBD1|NA|TRBV5-1
TGCGCCAGCAGCTCTCAGGGGGCCGCGAACACCGGGGAGCTGTTTTTT
CASSSQGAANTGELFF
>TRBJ1-1|NA|NA|TRBV6-6
TGTGCCAGCAGTAACCGGGACTTCTCTGAAGCTTTCTTT
CASSNRDFSEAFF
>TRBJ2-5|TRBD2|NA|TRBV2
TGTGCCAGCAGTGAAGTTGGGAGGGGCGCGGAGACCCAGTACTTC
CASSEVGRGAETQYF
>TRBJ2-2|NA|NA|TRBV12-3/TRBV12-4
TGTGCCAGCCTCCGAGACACCGGGGAGCTGTTTTTT
CASLRDTGELFF
>TRBJ1-5|NA|NA|TRBV12-5
TGTGCTAGTGGTTTGGAACAGGGCTATCGGCCCCAGCATTTT
CASGLEQGYRPQHF
>TRBJ1-1|NA|NA|TRBV5-1
TGCGCCAGCAGCTTGGGTCTAGACACTGAAGCTTTCTTT
CASSLGLDTEAFF
>TRBJ2-5|NA|NA|TRBV24-1
TGTGCCACCCCAGGGACTTCCTTCACGTACTTC
CATPGTSFTYF
>TRBJ1-6|TRBD1|few|TRBV12-3/TRBV12-4
TGTGCCAGCAGTTGGGACAGAAATTCACCCCTCCACTTT
CASSWDRNSPLHF
>TRBJ2-1|NA|NA|TRBV7-2
TGTGCCAGCAGCTTAATCTTCCGGACTAGGGGGTTGGAGCAGTTCTTC
CASSLIFRTRGLEQFF
>TRBJ2-3|NA|NA|TRBV12-5
TGTGCTAGTGCCCCGGGGTACACAGATACGCAGTATTTT
CASAPGYTDTQYF
>TRBJ1-6|TRBD1|few|TRBV25-1
TGTGCCAGCAGTGAACAGGGGGATTCACCCCTCCACTTT
CASSEQGDSPLHF
>TRBJ2-3|TRBD1|NA|TRBV6-1
TGTGCCAGCAGTGAATCTGGACAGGGAACAGATACGCAGTATTTT
CASSESGQGTDTQYF
>TRBJ1-6|NA|NA|TRBV21-1
TGTGCCAGCAGCAAAGAGGAGAGAACCTCCTATAATTCACCCCTCCACTTT
CASSKEERTSYNSPLHF
>TRBJ1-5|NA|NA|TRBV3-1/TRBV3-2
TGTGCCAGCAGCCAAACCGGTAGCAATCAGCCCCAGCATTTT
CASSQTGSNQPQHF
>TRBJ2-7|NA|once|TRBV29-1
TGCAGCGCTGCGGACAGTTCCTACGAGCAGTACTTC
CSAADSSYEQYF
>TRBJ2-2|NA|NA|TRBV9
TGTGCCAGCAGCGTCGTGGCCACCGGGGAGCTGTTTTTT
CASSVVATGELFF
>TRBJ2-1|TRBD1|once|TRBV4-1
TGCGCCAGCAGCCTACGTATAAGTAAGACCGGGACAGGGGGTAGGAATGAGCAGTTCTTC
CASSLRISKTGTGGRNEQFF
>TRBJ2-1|TRBD2|NA|TRBV5-4
TGTGCCAGCAGTCACGGGACTAGCGGGCCCATGGGTGAGCAGTTCTTC
CASSHGTSGPMGEQFF
>TRBJ2-3|TRBD1|once|TRBV24-1
TGTGCCACCAGTGAGGCCGGGACAGGAAAGCCAGATACGCAGTATTTT
CATSEAGTGKPDTQYF
>TRBJ1-6|TRBD1|NA|TRBV5-6
TGTGCCAGCAGCTTTTCGCGACAGGGCAATTCACCCCTCCACTTT
CASSFSRQGNSPLHF
>TRBJ1-4|TRBD1|NA|TRBV14
TGTGCCAGCAGCCGCGACAGGACAGGGCGGCATGAAAAACTGTTTTTT
CASSRDRTGRHEKLFF
>TRBJ2-5|NA|NA|TRBV18
TGTGCCAGCTCACCACCGACTGCTGGGGGGGCAGGGGAGACCCAGTACTTC
CASSPPTAGGAGETQYF
>TRBJ1-2|TRBD1|NA|TRBV2
TGTGCCATCTCGACAGGGGACTATGGCTACACCTTC
CAISTGDYGYTF
>TRBJ2-3|TRBD2|few|TRBV27
TGTGCCAGCAGTTCCACTAGCGCCTATACGCAGTATTTT
CASSSTSAYTQYF
>TRBJ1-1|NA|NA|TRBV7-9
TGTGCCAGCAGCTTTGGTTCGGGAACTGAAGCTTTCTTT
CASSFGSGTEAFF
>TRBJ2-3|NA|NA|TRBV11-2
TGTGCCAGCAGATCTCTCCGGAGCGGAGTCACAGATACGCAGTATTTT
CASRSLRSGVTDTQYF
>TRBJ2-3|TRBD2|once|TRBV6-1
TGTGCCAGCAGTGAATCCGGGGGGTCCACTTACACAGATACGCAGTATTTT
CASSESGGSTYTDTQYF
>TRBJ2-2|NA|few|TRBV2
TGTGCCAGCAGTCAGGGCACGAACACCGGGGAGCTGTTTTTT
CASSQGTNTGELFF
>TRBJ1-4|NA|NA|TRBV7-2
TGTGCCAGCAGCCCGACAGGTCCAACTAATGAAAAACTGTTTTTT
CASSPTGPTNEKLFF
>TRBJ2-5|TRBD2|NA|TRBV6-5
TGTGCCAGCAGTACCCAACTAGCGGGGCGGGGGACCCAGTACTTC
CASSTQLAGRGTQYF
>TRBJ1-5|NA|NA|TRBV7-8
TGTGCCAGCAGCCCTGTGGGGGCAAATCAGCCCCAGCATTTT
CASSPVGANQPQHF
>TRBJ2-5|TRBD1|NA|TRBV6-5
TGTGCCAGCAGCCATGGACAGGCGAAAGAGACCCAGTACTTC
CASSHGQAKETQYF
>TRBJ1-4|NA|many|TRBV6-2/TRBV6-3
TGTGCCAGCAGTTACCCCAGGAGGGGAACTAATGAAAAACTGTTTTTT
CASSYPRRGTNEKLFF
>TRBJ2-1|TRBD2|NA|TRBV30
TGTGCCTGGAGTGGTTCTAGCGGGGGGGCCTATGAGCAGTTCTTC
CAWSGSSGGAYEQFF
>TRBJ2-5|NA|NA|TRBV5-8
TGTGCCAGCAGCCCCTTGACAGGGAGGGAGACCCAGTACTTC
CASSPLTGRETQYF
>TRBJ1-2|NA|NA|TRBV7-2
TGTGCCAGCAGCTTAGCGCTTATAGGAGGGGCCTATGGCTACACCTTC
CASSLALIGGAYGYTF
>TRBJ1-5|NA|NA|TRBV2
TGTGCCAGCCGGGGGGGGAATCAGCCCCAGCATTTT
CASRGGNQPQHF
>TRBJ1-2|NA|once|TRBV7-9
TGTGCCAGCAGCAACAGACAGTATGGCTACACCTTC
CASSNRQYGYTF
>TRBJ1-5|NA|NA|TRBV6-5
TGTGCCAGCAGATCAGTAACAGGGAGTTTGGCGCCCCAGCATTTT
CASRSVTGSLAPQHF
>TRBJ2-3|NA|NA|TRBV6-5
TGTGCCAGCAGTTACTCGTGGGGGGGCGGCACAGATACGCAGTATTTT
CASSYSWGGGTDTQYF
>TRBJ2-1|TRBD2|NA|TRBV6-6
TGTGCCAGCAGTGAGACTAGCGGGGGGGCAGGAGAGCAGTTCTTC
CASSETSGGAGEQFF
>TRBJ1-1|NA|NA|TRBV12-3/TRBV12-4
TGTGCCAGCAGTATAGGCGCTGAAGCTTTCTTT
CASSIGAEAFF
>TRBJ1-5|TRBD1|NA|TRBV5-4
TGTGCCAGCAGCCGGGACAGAGGTCAGCCCCAGCATTTT
CASSRDRGQPQHF
>TRBJ1-2|NA|NA|TRBV7-9
TGTGCCAGCAGCTTCGCTAATTCTGTCTATGGCTACACCTTC
CASSFANSVYGYTF
>TRBJ2-5|NA|once|TRBV6-5
TGTGCCACGACAGGAGACGTGATAACGGGGACCCAGTACTTC
CATTGDVITGTQYF
>TRBJ1-5|NA|few|TRBV6-1
TGTGCCAGCAGTGAAGTGAAGAGATATCAGCCCCAGCATTTT
CASSEVKRYQPQHF